The entry below gives a single T cell receptor (beta chain) sequence along with its context. Antigen: not known. Amplification of TCR beta CDR3 regions was performed using RNA transcripts as template. HTBI primers were employed in a first-round RT-PCR of the TCR CDR3. TCRdb independently ran MiXCR on the multiplex PCR reads; one entry per CDR3 protein. The repertoire consists of hundreds of thousands of distinct CDR3 sequences, with 22% occurring once and the leading ten covering roughly 60%. Duration under 3 months, a NOSPECS grade of at least 4, and a Clinical Activity Score of at least 3 characterized the ophthalmopathy patients. Diagnoses were made from clinical symptoms, serum measures (thyroxine and TRAb), thyroid ultrasound and orbital computed tomography. PBMCs were obtained from about 9.9 ml fresh peripheral blood. These data come from a study of T cells in Graves' hyperthyroidism and ophthalmopathy. Study outcomes and limitations: Blood held most thyroid clonotypes expanded above 0.001 frequency.

The germline V gene has CDR1 SGHAT and CDR2 FQNNGV. J lost 5 bases, V lost 4 bases, and 11 bases had no gene match. The CDR3 covers 16 residues. The chain couples TRBV11-2 to TRBJ2-7; the match to TRBD1 covers 10 bases. The clonotype comes from a man aged 25 to 40 with Graves' ophthalmopathy. The sample comprised blood. The CDR3 protein is CASSYRDRGGLDEQYF. In DNA, the CDR3 is TGTGCCAGCAGCTACCGGGACAGGGGCGGCCTCGACGAGCAGTACTTC.